A single sample gave rise to the 22 T cell receptor beta chains below, sequenced in a study of blood T cell repertoires in COVID-19. Assay used: immunoSEQ multiplex PCR; TCRdb lists only in-frame clones, some missing. This table has about 23,000 clones, approximately 74% appearing once. Sequencing input: peripheral blood. Every receptor here comes from a man over 45 with COVID-19, enrolled during active disease.

This chain joins TRBV5-1 and TRBJ1-2; 11 nucleotides agree with TRBD1. Per the germline V gene, CDR1 is SGHRS and CDR2 is YFSETQ. Trimming took 4 bases from V and 4 from J; bases not matched to a gene: 12. This CDR3 contains 17 residues. CDR3 coding DNA: TGCGCCAGCAGCCCCGGACAGGGGGCGGTCTCCGTCTATGGCTACACCTTC. As protein: CASSPGQGAVSVYGYTF.

The chain joins TRBV6-5 to TRBJ2-3; TRBD1 matches 7 bases. Germline V gives CDR1 MNHEY, CDR2 SVGAGI. The V gene end was trimmed by 7 bases and the J gene end by 3 bases; junction bases not matched to a gene: 4. The CDR3 contains 13 residues. The chain's CDR3 is CASKGGATDTQYF. CDR3 nucleotide sequence: TGTGCCAGCAAAGGGGGCGCAACAGATACGCAGTATTTT.

The chain joins TRBV6-5 to TRBJ2-7; a possible D gene is TRBD2 (5 bases). Germline assignment: CDR1 MNHEY and CDR2 SVGAGI. The length of the CDR3 is 14 residues. With 2 bases removed from V and 6 bases from J, the gap between germline ends came to 14 bases. The CDR3 loop reads CASSYGGFGIEQYF. The CDR3 DNA follows: TGTGCCAGCAGTTACGGCGGGTTTGGGATCGAGCAGTACTTC.

This clone occurred once. The rearrangement joins TRBV5-1 to TRBJ1-1; D is unclear. From germline, CDR1 is SGHRS and CDR2 YFSETQ. V gave up 1 base and J gave up 1 base, with 5 bases separating them. The length of the CDR3 is 13 residues. The CDR3 here is CASSLSQNTEAFF. In DNA form, the CDR3 reads TGCGCCAGCAGCTTGTCACAGAACACTGAAGCTTTCTTT.

The chain employs TRBV9 and TRBJ2-5, with 8 bases identical to TRBD2. The CDR3 consists of 15 residues. From germline, CDR1 is SGDLS and CDR2 YYNGEE. The V and J ends lost 0 bases and 4 bases, in that order; junction bases with no gene match: 5. The CDR3 here is CASSVAGGLGETQYF. The CDR3 bases are TGTGCCAGCAGCGTAGCTGGGGGACTAGGAGAGACCCAGTACTTC.

Here the CDR3 DNA reads TGTGCCGCAGGGCCTTTGCGGGAGGGTGAGCAGTTCTTC. It yields the protein CAAGPLREGEQFF. The V gene is TRBV19, the J gene TRBJ2-1, with 9 bases that match TRBD2. This CDR3 contains 13 residues. V shed 11 bases and J 9 bases; nucleotides not matched to a gene: 11. CDR1 and CDR2 from the germline V gene are LNHDA and SQIVND (reference sequence).

The rearrangement joins TRBV2 to TRBJ1-6; 7 bases agree with TRBD1. The germline V gene encodes CDR1 SNHLY and CDR2 FYNNEI. The CDR3 loop spans 12 amino acids. The V and J ends lost 8 bases and 8 bases, in that order; junction bases with no gene match: 3. CDR3: CASGTEDSPLHF. In DNA, the CDR3 is TGTGCCAGCGGGACAGAGGATTCACCCCTCCACTTT.

V usage is TRBV6-5 and J usage is TRBJ2-7; TRBD2 agrees at 13 bases. The trim removed 8 bases at V and 4 bases at J, leaving 8 bases unmatched. CDR1 is MNHEY and CDR2 is SVGAGI in the germline V gene. The CDR3 length is 15 residues. CDR3 loop: CASALGLAGYYEQYF. The CDR3 DNA follows: TGTGCCAGCGCGCTGGGACTAGCGGGATATTACGAGCAGTACTTC.

This clone showed up just a few times. This sequence joins TRBV7-6 and TRBJ1-3, with TRBD1 identical over 9 bases. Looked up from germline, CDR1 is SGHVS and CDR2 is FNYEAQ. The CDR3 contains 15 residues. Trimming removed 6 bases from V and 4 bases from J; junction bases left unmatched: 7. The CDR3 spells CASSLGQGWGNTIYF. DNA of the CDR3: TGTGCCAGCAGTCTCGGACAGGGGTGGGGAAACACCATATATTTT.

This clone was found a few times. The CDR3 DNA reads as TGTGCCAGCAGAGCGCTATGGGAGACCCAGTACTTC. This codes for CASRALWETQYF. V is TRBV2 and J is TRBJ2-5; D gene unclear. The CDR3 is made up of 12 amino acids. CDR1 and CDR2 from the germline V gene are SNHLY and FYNNEI. V was trimmed by 6 bases and J by 5 bases, leaving 10 bases between them. The variable domain in full, completed from reference TRBV2 and TRBJ2-5, reads EPEVTQTPSHQVTQMGQEVILRCVPISNHLYFYWYRQILGQKVEFLVSFYNNEISEKSEIFDDQFSVERPDGSNFTLKIRSTKLEDSAMYFCASRALWETQYFGPGTRLLVL.

J is TRBJ1-5 and V is TRBV5-1; 7 nucleotides agree with TRBD1. Germline CDR1 and CDR2: SGHRS and YFSETQ. CDR3 length: 15 residues. J gave up 0 bases and V 4 bases, and 4 bases lay outside the gene matches. The CDR3 region is CASSTGTDSNQPQHF. Here the CDR3 DNA reads TGCGCCAGCAGCACGGGGACAGATAGCAATCAGCCCCAGCATTTT.

V is TRBV20-1 and J is TRBJ2-2; 9 bases align to TRBD2. V lost 3 bases, J lost 7 bases, and 12 bases stayed unmatched. The CDR3 is 16 residues long. From germline, CDR1 is DFQATT and CDR2 SNEGSKA (reference sequence). CDR3 sequence: CSASPFRAGGHGELFF. CDR3 DNA sequence: TGCAGTGCTAGTCCCTTCCGAGCGGGGGGCCACGGGGAGCTGTTTTTT.

V usage is TRBV19 and J usage is TRBJ2-5; the match to TRBD1 covers 9 bases. From germline, CDR1 is LNHDA and CDR2 SQIVND (reference sequence). There are 14 residues in the CDR3. Trimming at V came to 5 bases and at J to 5 bases, leaving 6 bases not matched to a gene. The CDR3 DNA reads as TGTGCCAGTAGTCCCCGGGACAGGGCCGAGACCCAGTACTTC. Translating gives CASSPRDRAETQYF.

This sequence joins TRBV5-1 and TRBJ1-1; TRBD1 might be the D (6 bases). V lost 4 bases, J lost 1 base, and 14 bases lay in between. This CDR3 is 15 amino acids long. Germline V CDR1 and CDR2: SGHRS, YFSETQ. The DNA of the CDR3 is TGCGCCAGCAGCCCGGGGGGGGCGCAGAACACTGAAGCTTTCTTT. The encoded protein is CASSPGGAQNTEAFF. The variable domain in full, completed from reference TRBV5-1 and TRBJ1-1, reads KAGVTQTPRYLIKTRGQQVTLSCSPISGHRSVSWYQQTPGQGLQFLFEYFSETQRNKGNFPGRFSGRQFSNSRSEMNVSTLELGDSALYLCASSPGGAQNTEAFFGQGTRLTVV.

V is TRBV9 and J is TRBJ2-5; TRBD2 matches at 11 bases. V gave up 2 bases and J gave up 3 bases; unmatched junction bases: 3. There are 15 residues in the CDR3. Germline V gives CDR1 SGDLS, CDR2 YYNGEE. The CDR3, as DNA: TGTGCCAGCAGCGTCGGGACTAGCGGAGAAGAGACCCAGTACTTC. Translated, it gives CASSVGTSGEETQYF.

The sample holds one count of this clone. The gene calls are TRBV6-5 and TRBJ1-2; TRBD1 aligns across 10 bases. This CDR3 is built from 13 residues. Germline V gene lookup returns CDR1 MNHEY and CDR2 SVGAGI. The trim removed 6 bases at V and 4 bases at J, leaving 2 bases unmatched. CDR3: CASSRDRGYGYTF. CDR3 bases: TGTGCCAGCAGCCGGGACAGGGGCTATGGCTACACCTTC.

DNA of the CDR3: TGTGCCAGCTCACGGGGACAGGGGGCCACTGAAGCTTTCTTT. It is translated as CASSRGQGATEAFF. The chain carries TRBV18 and TRBJ1-1; 12 bases agree with TRBD1. CDR1 KGHSH and CDR2 LQKENI come from the germline V gene. The CDR3 length is 14 residues. V shed 4 bases, J shed 4 bases, and the junction held 1 base outside the gene matches.

The rearrangement joins TRBV13 to TRBJ1-1; 11 bases align to TRBD1. With V trimmed by 3 bases and J by 5 bases, 5 bases remained unmatched. CDR3 length equals 15 residues. Per the germline V gene, CDR1 is PRHDT and CDR2 is FYEKMQ (reference sequence). The CDR3 nucleotides are TGTGCCAGCAGCTTCTCGGACAGGGGGCGGACTGAAGCTTTCTTT. Amino acid sequence: CASSFSDRGRTEAFF.

This chain uses TRBV5-1 with TRBJ1-3; perhaps TRBD1 as D (6 bases). The CDR3 totals 15 residues. V lost 5 bases to trimming and J lost 4 bases, with 16 bases between them. Looked up from germline, CDR1 is SGHRS and CDR2 is YFSETQ. As DNA, the CDR3 is TGCGCCAGCAGGTCCCTCACAGGGATCGGAAACACCATATATTTT. It codes for CASRSLTGIGNTIYF.

The chain joins TRBV4-2 to TRBJ1-1; 8 nucleotides agree with TRBD1. This CDR3 has 18 amino acids. Germline CDR1 reads LGHNA; CDR2 reads YNFKEQ. Trimming removed 0 bases from V and 4 bases from J; junction bases left unmatched: 13. CDR3 DNA sequence: TGTGCCAGCAGCCAAGAATTGTTGGCAGGGGGCAGGAGCACTGAAGCTTTCTTT. Encoded protein: CASSQELLAGGRSTEAFF.

The chain employs TRBV4-1 and TRBJ2-1; D may be TRBD2 (6 bases). CDR3 size: 14 residues. CDR1 is MGHRA, CDR2 YSYEKL, per germline. Trimming removed 1 base from V and 9 bases from J, with 13 bases in between. CDR3 sequence: CASSQGMQGGEQFF. The CDR3, as DNA: TGCGCCAGCAGCCAAGGTATGCAGGGAGGTGAGCAGTTCTTC.

The chain combines TRBV13 with TRBJ2-3, with 10 bases identical to TRBD2. Germline loops: CDR1 PRHDT, CDR2 FYEKMQ (reference sequence). This CDR3 is built from 14 residues. V was clipped by 1 base and J by 5 bases; unmatched bases: 0. CDR3 region: CASSLASGRDTQYF. The CDR3 DNA follows: TGTGCCAGCAGCTTAGCTAGCGGGAGAGATACGCAGTATTTT.